A single sample gave rise to the 7 T cell receptor beta chains below, sequenced in a study of early stage breast cancer tumors. Generated by immunoSEQ multiplex PCR, the TCRdb table keeps only in-frame clones and is missing some. This sample has tens of thousands of clones, with less than 75% found just once. Sequencing input: breast tumor tissue. All receptors derive from a person between 50 and 60 years old with breast cancer.

The V gene is TRBV11-3, the J gene TRBJ2-3; 10 positions match TRBD2. The CDR3 is made up of 15 amino acids. V was clipped by 5 bases and J by 6 bases; unmatched bases: 8. Per the germline V gene, CDR1 is SGHNT and CDR2 is YENEEA. For the CDR3, the DNA is TGTGCCAGCAGCCCCCGTCTAGCGGGAGTTGATACGCAGTATTTT. Translated: CASSPRLAGVDTQYF.

This clone was recorded a few times. The gene calls are TRBV5-5 and TRBJ2-1, with 13 bases lining up with TRBD2. Trimming cost V 4 bases and J 9 bases; bases outside gene matches: 4. Germline V gene data show CDR1 as SGHKS and CDR2 as YYEKEE (reference sequence). CDR3 size: 14 residues. CDR3 nucleotide sequence: TGTGCCAGCAGCGAACTAGCGGGAGGGGGTGAGCAGTTCTTC. Its translation is CASSELAGGGEQFF.

V usage is TRBV27 and J usage is TRBJ1-1; 10 positions match TRBD1. Germline V gene sequence: CDR1 MNHEY, CDR2 SMNVEV (reference sequence). V was clipped by 4 bases and J by 1 base; unmatched bases: 9. This CDR3 region has 17 residues. The DNA for the CDR3 is TGTGCCAGCAGTTCAGACAGGGGGCGCGCCCCGAACACTGAAGCTTTCTTT. This translates into CASSSDRGRAPNTEAFF.

This rearrangement joins TRBV27 to TRBJ1-2; the match to TRBD1 covers 8 bases. Germline values: CDR1 MNHEY, CDR2 SMNVEV (reference sequence). V was clipped by 4 bases and J by 2 bases; unmatched bases: 12. The length of the CDR3 is 17 residues. CDR3 nucleotides: TGTGCCAGCAGTTCAATCCTCACAGGGGGAACAAACTATGGCTACACCTTC. Amino acids: CASSSILTGGTNYGYTF.

The chain joins TRBV6-1 to TRBJ2-7; 7 bases are shared with TRBD2. CDR3 size: 15 residues. Germline V CDR1 and CDR2: MNHNS, SASEGT. V gave up 1 base and J gave up 4 bases; unmatched junction bases: 7. The CDR3 DNA follows: TGTGCCAGCAGTGAAGAGGCAGGGAGGGGATACGAGCAGTACTTC. Translated: CASSEEAGRGYEQYF.

The chain carries TRBV14 and TRBJ2-3, with D uncertain. Trimming took off 2 bases at V and 1 base at J, with 7 bases between the two ends. The CDR3 sequence is 14 residues long. Germline CDR1 SGHDN, CDR2 FVKESK. Here the CDR3 DNA reads TGTGCCAGCAGCCAAAACTGGGGCACAGATACGCAGTATTTT. Translated, it gives CASSQNWGTDTQYF.

This clone was observed a single time. The chain joins TRBV27 to TRBJ2-5; possible D gene TRBD2, 6 bases. Germline CDR1 is MNHEY and CDR2 is SMNVEV (reference sequence). V lost 5 bases and J lost 1, with 11 bases in between. CDR3 length: 14 residues. CDR3 in amino acids: CASSTRDSQETQYF. The CDR3 nucleotides read TGTGCCAGCAGTACCCGGGACTCCCAAGAGACCCAGTACTTC.